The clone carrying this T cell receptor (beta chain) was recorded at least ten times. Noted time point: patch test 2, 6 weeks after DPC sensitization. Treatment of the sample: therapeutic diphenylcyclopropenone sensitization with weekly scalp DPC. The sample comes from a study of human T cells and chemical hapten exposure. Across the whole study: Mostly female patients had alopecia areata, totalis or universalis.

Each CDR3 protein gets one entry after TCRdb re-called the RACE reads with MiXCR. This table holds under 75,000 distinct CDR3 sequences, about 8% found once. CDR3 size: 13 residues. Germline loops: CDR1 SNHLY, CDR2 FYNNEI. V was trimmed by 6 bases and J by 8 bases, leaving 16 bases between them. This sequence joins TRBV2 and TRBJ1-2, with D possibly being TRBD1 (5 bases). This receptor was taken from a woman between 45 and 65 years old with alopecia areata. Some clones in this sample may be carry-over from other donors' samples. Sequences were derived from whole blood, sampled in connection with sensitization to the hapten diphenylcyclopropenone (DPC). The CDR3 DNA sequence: TGTGCCAGCAGAGCGACAGCCCCGTTCGGCTACACCTTC. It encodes CASRATAPFGYTF.